The 26 T cell receptor beta chains below were found in one sample sequenced in a study of blood T cell repertoires in COVID-19. Produced via immunoSEQ multiplex PCR; TCRdb's table is partial and in-frame only. There are roughly 220,000 clones in the sample; around 84% occur only once, and around 3.1% lies in the top ten. The source material was peripheral blood. The source of these receptors is a man between 60 and 75 years old with acute or convalescent COVID-19.

This clone was seen just once. This rearrangement joins TRBV14 to TRBJ1-6; no definite D call. V lost 0 bases, J lost 10 bases, and 13 bases lay in between. The CDR3 sequence is 15 residues long. Germline V gene sequence: CDR1 SGHDN, CDR2 FVKESK. The CDR3 is CASSQDEPRYSPLHF. CDR3 bases: TGTGCCAGCAGCCAAGATGAACCCCGCTACTCACCCCTCCACTTT.

This chain links TRBV6-2 or TRBV6-3 with TRBJ2-1; 7 nucleotides match TRBD2. V dropped 2 bases and J dropped 3; count of bases not matched to a gene: 10. The CDR3 totals 17 residues. Germline assignment: CDR1 MNHEY and CDR2 SVGEGT. CDR3 DNA sequence: TGTGCCAGCAGTTACCCCCCAACTAGCGCTGACTACAATGAGCAGTTCTTC. The encoded protein is CASSYPPTSADYNEQFF.

This clone showed up just once. The genes are TRBV12-3 or TRBV12-4 and TRBJ2-1; D may be TRBD2 (6 bases). V was clipped by 1 base and J by 12 bases, with 10 bases between them. The CDR3 spans 12 residues. As DNA, the CDR3 is TGTGCCAGCAGTTTAGTGCCAGCGGGGCAGTTCTTC. It translates to CASSLVPAGQFF.

CDR3 in amino acids: CASSLARGVREGGYTF. The CDR3 DNA reads as TGTGCCAGCAGCTTAGCGCGCGGGGTGAGGGAAGGTGGCTACACCTTC. V gene TRBV7-8 combines with J gene TRBJ1-2; D ambiguous. Trimming took 0 bases from V and 7 from J, leaving 18 bases between them. This CDR3 spans 16 amino acids. The germline CDR1 and CDR2 sequences are SGHVS and FQNEAQ.

V is TRBV6-5 and J is TRBJ2-7, with D possibly TRBD2 on 5 matching bases. CDR1 is MNHEY, CDR2 SVGAGI, per germline. The CDR3 totals 13 residues. Trimming removed 6 bases at V and 6 bases at J, with 15 bases between. The CDR3 spells CASSNLLAGEQYF. The CDR3 DNA sequence: TGTGCCAGCAGCAACCTGCTAGCTGGCGAGCAGTACTTC.

The V gene is TRBV4-3, the J gene TRBJ1-4, with 11 bases lining up with TRBD1. Germline V gene data show CDR1 as LGHNA and CDR2 as YSLEER. The CDR3 is made up of 16 amino acids. The trim removed 3 bases at V and 7 bases at J, leaving 7 bases unmatched. CDR3 bases: TGCGCCAGCAGCCAGGGGACAGGGGGGAGGGTTGAAAAACTGTTTTTT. Protein: CASSQGTGGRVEKLFF.

This sequence joins TRBV19 and TRBJ1-1; no reliable D call. The V end lost 4 bases, the J end lost 4 bases, and 7 bases lay between the germline ends. CDR3 length: 12 residues. Germline values: CDR1 LNHDA, CDR2 SQIVND (reference sequence). The CDR3 DNA reads TGTGCCAGTAGTACCAGATTCACTGAAGCTTTCTTT. It specifies CASSTRFTEAFF.

On this clone: Other nucleotide sequences in the sample specify the same CDR3. The chain carries TRBV19 and TRBJ1-5; 7 bases are a match to TRBD1. This CDR3 has 13 residues. The germline CDR1 and CDR2 sequences are LNHDA and SQIVND (reference sequence). Trimming cost V 6 bases and J 5 bases; bases outside gene matches: 4. This chain's CDR3 is CASSRQGDQPQHF. In nucleotides, the CDR3 is TGTGCCAGTAGCAGACAGGGTGATCAGCCCCAGCATTTT. Complete variable domain (other parts from reference TRBV19 and TRBJ1-5): DGGITQSPKYLFRKEGQNVTLSCEQNLNHDAMYWYRQDPGQGLRLIYYSQIVNDFQKGDIAEGYSVSREKKESFPLTVTSAQKNPTAFYLCASSRQGDQPQHFGDGTRLSIL.

The V and J genes are TRBV7-9 and TRBJ2-5; 12 bases match TRBD2. The CDR3 consists of 17 residues. The germline gives CDR1 SEHNR, CDR2 FQNEAQ (reference sequence). Unmatched junction bases numbered 6, after V lost 3 bases and J lost 1 base. CDR3 bases: TGTGCCAGCAGCTTCCCCACTAGCGGGGGGACCCAAGAGACCCAGTACTTC. It specifies CASSFPTSGGTQETQYF.

This rearrangement joins TRBV5-4 to TRBJ2-5; TRBD2 agrees at 12 bases. The CDR3 extends over 15 amino acids. CDR1 is SGHNT, CDR2 YYREEE, per germline (reference sequence). After removal of 6 bases from V and 4 bases from J, the junction contained 7 bases not matched to a gene. The chain's CDR3 is CASTPSGGARETQYF. The DNA for the CDR3 is TGTGCCAGCACCCCTAGCGGGGGGGCCAGAGAGACCCAGTACTTC.

The rearrangement uses TRBV7-3 and TRBJ1-1, with 7 bases identical to TRBD1. Looked up from germline, CDR1 is SGHTA and CDR2 is FQGTGA. Trimming at V came to 6 bases and at J to 5 bases, leaving 12 bases not matched to a gene. The CDR3 is 15 residues long. The CDR3 loop is CASSPQGQGVTEAFF. CDR3 coding DNA: TGTGCCAGCAGTCCACAAGGTCAGGGGGTGACTGAAGCTTTCTTT.

The V call is TRBV10-3, the J call TRBJ2-3; 10 bases are a match to TRBD2. Germline V gene sequence: CDR1 ENHRY, CDR2 SYGVKD. There are 17 residues in the CDR3. Losses at the gene ends were 1 base for V and 2 bases for J; bases not matched to a gene: 6. CDR3 sequence reads: CAISEFLAGGNTDTQYF. CDR3 coding DNA: TGTGCCATCAGTGAGTTCTTAGCGGGGGGTAACACAGATACGCAGTATTTT.

J is TRBJ2-7 and V is TRBV9, with a possible D match to TRBD1 (5 bases). Trimming shortened V by 0 bases and J by 3 bases, and 13 bases separated the two germline ends. The CDR3 loop spans 15 amino acids. Germline V gene data show CDR1 as SGDLS and CDR2 as YYNGEE. Written as DNA, the CDR3 is TGTGCCAGCAGCGTAGCGGTGGACACAAGCTACGAGCAGTACTTC. Protein sequence: CASSVAVDTSYEQYF.

J is TRBJ2-3 and V is TRBV9; 8 bases map to TRBD1. Germline V gene sequence: CDR1 SGDLS, CDR2 YYNGEE. With V trimmed by 0 bases and J by 2 bases, 14 bases remained unmatched. The CDR3 runs 19 residues. For the CDR3, the DNA is TGTGCCAGCAGCGTAGAAGGTCTTTGGGGGACAGGACACACAGATACGCAGTATTTT. Translating it yields CASSVEGLWGTGHTDTQYF.

This clone is a singleton in its sample. The gene calls are TRBV2 and TRBJ2-5; the match to TRBD2 covers 13 bases. With 6 bases clipped from V and 5 bases from J, the junction kept 6 bases outside the gene matches. This CDR3 region has 15 residues. Looked up from germline, CDR1 is SNHLY and CDR2 is FYNNEI. The CDR3 is CASRSTSGGAETQYF. The CDR3 nucleotides are TGTGCCAGCAGGTCCACTAGCGGGGGGGCCGAGACCCAGTACTTC.

The V call is TRBV4-1, the J call TRBJ2-1; a possible D gene is TRBD1 (5 bases). This CDR3 is built from 15 residues. Germline values: CDR1 MGHRA, CDR2 YSYEKL. The ends were cut back, 4 bases at V and 5 bases at J, with 15 bases in the middle. CDR3 nucleotide sequence: TGCGCCAGCAGCCTGGAGACAGTAATCAACAATGAGCAGTTCTTC. This gives the protein CASSLETVINNEQFF.

This chain links TRBV6-2 or TRBV6-3 with TRBJ2-7; the D gene is possibly TRBD1 (8 bases). The CDR3 covers 15 residues. Trimming left V 2 bases short and J 7 bases short, with 18 bases between. Germline-derived CDR1 and CDR2 are MNHEY and SVGEGT. The CDR3 spells CASSYIQGGRWEQYF. The CDR3 DNA sequence: TGTGCCAGCAGTTACATACAGGGGGGGCGATGGGAGCAGTACTTC.

This chain joins TRBV28 and TRBJ1-6, with 9 bases that match TRBD1. J lost 7 bases, V lost 6 bases, and 10 bases had no gene match. Germline V gene sequence: CDR1 MDHEN, CDR2 SYDVKM. The CDR3 spans 16 residues. This chain's CDR3 is CASRTYRDRENSPLHF. CDR3 DNA: TGTGCCAGCAGAACCTACCGGGACAGGGAAAATTCACCCCTCCACTTT. Full variable domain (outside the CDR3, taken from reference TRBV28 and TRBJ1-6): DVKVTQSSRYLVKRTGEKVFLECVQDMDHENMFWYRQDPGLGLRLIYFSYDVKMKEKGDIPEGYSVSREKKERFSLILESASTNQTSMYLCASRTYRDRENSPLHFGNGTRLTVT.

Worth noting for this clone: The sample has other DNA sequences that encode this CDR3 too. This chain joins TRBV5-1 and TRBJ1-4; maybe TRBD1 (5 bases). The germline CDR1 and CDR2 sequences are SGHRS and YFSETQ. The V end lost 4 bases, the J end lost 2 bases, and 12 bases lay between the germline ends. This CDR3 spans 15 amino acids. For the CDR3, the DNA is TGCGCCAGCAGCCCCGAGCGGGGGACTAATGAAAAACTGTTTTTT. Its translation is CASSPERGTNEKLFF.

This chain joins TRBV19 and TRBJ1-5; D possibly corresponds to TRBD1 (6 bases). Germline lookup yields CDR1 LNHDA and CDR2 SQIVND (reference sequence). The CDR3 runs to 14 residues. V lost 3 bases and J 6 bases, leaving 12 bases between the germline ends. CDR3 nucleotide sequence: TGTGCCAGTAGTATCAAACCAGGGGTTCAGCCCCAGCATTTT. This sequence encodes CASSIKPGVQPQHF. Based on the CDR3 plus reference TRBV19 and TRBJ1-5, the full variable domain is DGGITQSPKYLFRKEGQNVTLSCEQNLNHDAMYWYRQDPGQGLRLIYYSQIVNDFQKGDIAEGYSVSREKKESFPLTVTSAQKNPTAFYLCASSIKPGVQPQHFGDGTRLSIL.

V and J are TRBV5-4 and TRBJ2-3, with 7 bases aligning to TRBD1. The germline V gene encodes CDR1 SGHNT and CDR2 YYREEE (reference sequence). CDR3 size: 16 residues. Trimming at V came to 0 bases and at J to 2 bases, leaving 6 bases not matched to a gene. CDR3 nucleotide sequence: TGTGCCAGCAGCTTGGTACCGACAGGGAACACAGATACGCAGTATTTT. Translation gives CASSLVPTGNTDTQYF.

This clone was recorded a few times. The chain has TRBV10-3 and TRBJ1-2; 8 bases match TRBD1. Germline CDR1 is ENHRY and CDR2 is SYGVKD. The CDR3 consists of 14 residues. Trimming removed 4 bases from V and 3 bases from J; junction bases left unmatched: 4. In DNA form, the CDR3 reads TGTGCCATCAGTGGGCAGACAGGGGACTATGGCTACACCTTC. It translates to CAISGQTGDYGYTF.

V and J are TRBV18 and TRBJ1-2; TRBD1 matches 9 bases. With 3 bases clipped from V and 5 bases from J, the junction kept 1 base outside the gene matches. CDR1 is KGHSH, CDR2 LQKENI, per germline. CDR3 length: 13 amino acids. CDR3 DNA sequence: TGTGCCAGCTCACCCGGGACAGGGTATGGCTACACCTTC. Protein: CASSPGTGYGYTF.

The chain recombines TRBV5-5 with TRBJ2-3; D is unclear. The CDR3 loop spans 12 amino acids. Trimming left V 4 bases short and J 6 bases short, with 9 bases between. Germline CDR1 is SGHKS and CDR2 is YYEKEE (reference sequence). The CDR3 protein is CASSPQADTQYF. CDR3 DNA: TGTGCCAGCAGCCCGCAAGCTGATACGCAGTATTTT.

CDR3 region: CASSTGGTSGNTIYF. The CDR3 DNA reads as TGTGCCAGCAGTACCGGCGGGACCTCTGGAAACACCATATATTTT. This sequence joins TRBV6-5 and TRBJ1-3; tentative D call: TRBD1 (5 bases). CDR1 is MNHEY, CDR2 SVGAGI, per germline. The V end was cut by 5 bases, the J end by 0 bases, with 11 bases between. The CDR3 length is 15 residues.

On this clone itself: Other nucleotide sequences from this sample produce the same CDR3. As DNA, the CDR3 is TGTGCCAGCAGCCCGAGCTCCTACGAGCAGTACTTC. This codes for CASSPSSYEQYF. The V and J genes are TRBV2 and TRBJ2-7; D not certain. The CDR3 contains 12 residues. The V end was cut by 6 bases, the J end by 0 bases, with 6 bases between. CDR1 and CDR2 (germline): SNHLY, FYNNEI.